This T cell receptor beta chain was sequenced for a study of T cell changes during pregnancy in multiple sclerosis. The germline V gene encodes CDR1 LNHDA and CDR2 SQIVND (reference sequence). The V end was cut by 0 bases, the J end by 0 bases, with 12 bases between. This CDR3 has 18 residues. Clones were read by immunoSEQ multiplex PCR, and TCRdb kept only the in-frame ones, dropping some. The data show about 89,000 clones, approximately 95% seen once. The sequenced sample was peripheral blood, obtained after pregnancy. The chain employs TRBV19 and TRBJ2-6; D is perhaps TRBD2 (7 bases). This receptor was identified in a female donor in good health, enrolled as a control in a pregnancy study. The CDR3 nucleotides are TGTGCCAGTAGTATAGAAGGGAGGGGGATCTCTGGGGCCAACGTCCTGACTTTC. Its translation is CASSIEGRGISGANVLTF.